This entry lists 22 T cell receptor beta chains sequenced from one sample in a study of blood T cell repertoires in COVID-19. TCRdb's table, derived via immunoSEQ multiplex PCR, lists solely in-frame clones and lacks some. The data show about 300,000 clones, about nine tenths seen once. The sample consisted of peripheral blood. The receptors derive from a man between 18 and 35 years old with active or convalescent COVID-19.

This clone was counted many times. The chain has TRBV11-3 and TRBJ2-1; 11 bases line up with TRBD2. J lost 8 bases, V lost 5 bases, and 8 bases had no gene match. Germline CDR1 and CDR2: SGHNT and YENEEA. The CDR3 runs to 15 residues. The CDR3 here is CASSHGLAGPDEQFF. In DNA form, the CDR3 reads TGTGCCAGCAGCCATGGACTAGCGGGCCCCGATGAGCAGTTCTTC. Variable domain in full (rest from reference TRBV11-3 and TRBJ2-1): EAGVVQSPRYKIIEKKQPVAFWCNPISGHNTLYWYLQNLGQGPELLIRYENEEAVDDSQLPKDRFSAERLKGVDSTLKIQPAELGDSAVYLCASSHGLAGPDEQFFGPGTRLTVL.

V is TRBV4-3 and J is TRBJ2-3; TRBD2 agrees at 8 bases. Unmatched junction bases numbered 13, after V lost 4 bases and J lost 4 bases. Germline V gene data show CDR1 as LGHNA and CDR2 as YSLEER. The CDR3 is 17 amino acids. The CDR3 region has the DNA TGCGCCAGCAGCCCCACCGGGACTAGGAGGGTAGCAGATACGCAGTATTTT. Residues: CASSPTGTRRVADTQYF.

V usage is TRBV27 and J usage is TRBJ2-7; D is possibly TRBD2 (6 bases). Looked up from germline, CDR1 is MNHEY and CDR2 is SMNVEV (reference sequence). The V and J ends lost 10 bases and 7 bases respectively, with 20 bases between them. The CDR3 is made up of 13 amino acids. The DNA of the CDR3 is TGTGCCACCACCAGGGCGGGATTTCGGGAGCAGTACTTC. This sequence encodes CATTRAGFREQYF.

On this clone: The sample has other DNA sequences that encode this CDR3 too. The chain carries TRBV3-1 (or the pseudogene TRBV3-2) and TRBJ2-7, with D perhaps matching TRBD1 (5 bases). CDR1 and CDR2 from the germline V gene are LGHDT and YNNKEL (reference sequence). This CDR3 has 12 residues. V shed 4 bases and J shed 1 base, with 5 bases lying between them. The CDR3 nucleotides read TGTGCCAGCAGCCCAGGGTCCTACGAGCAGTACTTC. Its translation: CASSPGSYEQYF.

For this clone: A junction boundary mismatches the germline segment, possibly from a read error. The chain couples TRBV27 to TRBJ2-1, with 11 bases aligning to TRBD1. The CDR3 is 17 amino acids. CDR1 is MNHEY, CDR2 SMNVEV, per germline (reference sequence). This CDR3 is CARSLGTGGRGYNEQFF. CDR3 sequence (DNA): TGTGCCCGCAGTTTAGGGACAGGGGGGCGGGGGTACAATGAGCAGTTCTTC.

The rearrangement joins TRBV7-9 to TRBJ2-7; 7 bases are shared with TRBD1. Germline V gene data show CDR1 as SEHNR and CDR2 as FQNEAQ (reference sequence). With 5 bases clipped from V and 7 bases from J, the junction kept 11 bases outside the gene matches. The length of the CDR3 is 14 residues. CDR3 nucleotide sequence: TGTGCCAGCAGCCACTACAGGGGATCAGGAGAGCAGTACTTC. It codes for CASSHYRGSGEQYF.

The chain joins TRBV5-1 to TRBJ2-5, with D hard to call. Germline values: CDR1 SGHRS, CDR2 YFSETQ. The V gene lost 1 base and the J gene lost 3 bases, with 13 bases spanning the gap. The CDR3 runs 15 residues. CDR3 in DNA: TGCGCCAGCAGCTTGCGCCTGGTGGAGAAAGAGACCCAGTACTTC. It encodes CASSLRLVEKETQYF.

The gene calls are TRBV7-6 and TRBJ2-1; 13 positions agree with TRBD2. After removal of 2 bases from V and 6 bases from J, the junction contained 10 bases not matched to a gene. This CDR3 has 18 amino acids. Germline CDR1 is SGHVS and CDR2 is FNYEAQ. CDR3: CASSLLRPGTSGANEQFF. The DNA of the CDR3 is TGTGCCAGCAGCTTACTACGTCCCGGGACTAGCGGGGCCAATGAGCAGTTCTTC.

CDR3 protein: CASSYSGLRNYGYTF. In DNA form, the CDR3 reads TGTGCCAGCAGTTATTCGGGACTTAGAAACTATGGCTACACCTTC. The V call is TRBV6-2 or TRBV6-3, the J call TRBJ1-2, with D possibly being TRBD1 (5 bases). CDR1 is MNHEY, CDR2 SVGEGT, per germline. This CDR3 is 15 amino acids long. V was clipped by 3 bases and J by 2 bases, with 13 bases between them.

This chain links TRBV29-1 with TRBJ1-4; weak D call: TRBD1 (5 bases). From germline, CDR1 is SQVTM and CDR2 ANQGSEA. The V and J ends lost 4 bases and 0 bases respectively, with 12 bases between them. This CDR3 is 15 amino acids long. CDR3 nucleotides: TGCAGCGTTGGTAATACAGGAGCAACTAATGAAAAACTGTTTTTT. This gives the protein CSVGNTGATNEKLFF.

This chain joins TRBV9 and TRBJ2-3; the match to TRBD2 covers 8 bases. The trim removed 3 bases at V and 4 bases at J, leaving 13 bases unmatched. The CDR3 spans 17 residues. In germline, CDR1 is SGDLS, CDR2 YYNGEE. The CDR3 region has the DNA TGTGCCAGCAGCGCGAGACCCGGGACTAGTTCCTCAGATACGCAGTATTTT. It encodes CASSARPGTSSSDTQYF.

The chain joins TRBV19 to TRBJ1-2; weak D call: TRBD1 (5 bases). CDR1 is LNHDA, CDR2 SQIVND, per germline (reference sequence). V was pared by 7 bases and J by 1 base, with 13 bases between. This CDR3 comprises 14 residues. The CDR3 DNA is TGTGCCAGTACGGGTTCGGGGGGTAACTATGGCTACACCTTC. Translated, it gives CASTGSGGNYGYTF.

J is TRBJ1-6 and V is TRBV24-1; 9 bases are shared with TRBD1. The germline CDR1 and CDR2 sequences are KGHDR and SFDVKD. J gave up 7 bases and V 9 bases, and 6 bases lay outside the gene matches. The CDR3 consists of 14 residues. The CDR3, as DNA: TGTGCCACCGGCGGGGACAGGGAAAATTCACCCCTCCACTTT. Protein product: CATGGDRENSPLHF.

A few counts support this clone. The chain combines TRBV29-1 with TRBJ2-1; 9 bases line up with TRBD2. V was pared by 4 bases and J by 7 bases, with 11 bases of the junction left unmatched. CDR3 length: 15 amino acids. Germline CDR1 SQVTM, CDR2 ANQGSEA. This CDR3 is CSVALPLAGKNEQFF. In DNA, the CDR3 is TGCAGCGTTGCCCTCCCGCTAGCGGGAAAGAATGAGCAGTTCTTC.

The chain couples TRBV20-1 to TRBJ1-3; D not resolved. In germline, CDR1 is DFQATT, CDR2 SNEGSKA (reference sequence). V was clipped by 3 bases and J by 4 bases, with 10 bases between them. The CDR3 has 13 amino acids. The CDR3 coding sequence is TGCAGTGCTAGTCAGGCGTCCGGAAACACCATATATTTT. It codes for CSASQASGNTIYF.

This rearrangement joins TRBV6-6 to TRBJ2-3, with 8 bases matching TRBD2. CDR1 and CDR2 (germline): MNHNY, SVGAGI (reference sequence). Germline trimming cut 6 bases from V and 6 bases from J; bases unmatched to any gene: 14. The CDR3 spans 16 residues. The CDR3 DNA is TGTGCCAGCAGGAGGAAACGGGGGGGCCCTTGGGATACGCAGTATTTT. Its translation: CASRRKRGGPWDTQYF.

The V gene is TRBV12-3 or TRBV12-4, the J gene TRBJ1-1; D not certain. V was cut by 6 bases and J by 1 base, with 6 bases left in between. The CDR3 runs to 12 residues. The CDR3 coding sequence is TGTGCCAGCAGGTACGGGAACACTGAAGCTTTCTTT. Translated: CASRYGNTEAFF.

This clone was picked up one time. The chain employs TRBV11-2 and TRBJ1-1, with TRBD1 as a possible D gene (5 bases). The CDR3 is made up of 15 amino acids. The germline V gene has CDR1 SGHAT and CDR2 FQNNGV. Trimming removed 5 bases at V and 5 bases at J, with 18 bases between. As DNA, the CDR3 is TGTGCCAGCAGCCCCGGTACGGGGGGTAGAACTGAAGCTTTCTTT. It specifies CASSPGTGGRTEAFF. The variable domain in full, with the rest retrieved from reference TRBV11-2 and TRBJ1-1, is EAGVAQSPRYKIIEKRQSVAFWCNPISGHATLYWYQQILGQGPKLLIQFQNNGVVDDSQLPKDRFSAERLKGVDSTLKIQPAKLEDSAVYLCASSPGTGGRTEAFFGQGTRLTVV.

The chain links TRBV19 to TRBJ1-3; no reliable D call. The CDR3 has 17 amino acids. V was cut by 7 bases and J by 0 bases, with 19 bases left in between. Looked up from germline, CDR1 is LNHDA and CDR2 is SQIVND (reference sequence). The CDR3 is CASTIGRVPFSGNTIYF. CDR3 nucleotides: TGTGCCAGTACCATCGGGAGGGTACCGTTCTCTGGAAACACCATATATTTT.

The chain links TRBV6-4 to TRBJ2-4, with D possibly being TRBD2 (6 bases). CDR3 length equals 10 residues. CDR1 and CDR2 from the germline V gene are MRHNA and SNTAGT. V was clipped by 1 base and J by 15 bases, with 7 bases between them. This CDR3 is CASSDWGGYF. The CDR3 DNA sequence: TGTGCCAGCAGTGACTGGGGAGGGTACTTC.

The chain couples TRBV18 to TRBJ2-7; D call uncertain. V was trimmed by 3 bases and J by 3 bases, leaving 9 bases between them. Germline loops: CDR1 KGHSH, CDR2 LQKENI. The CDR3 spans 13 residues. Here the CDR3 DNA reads TGTGCCAGCTCACCCGCAGGTGGCTACGAGCAGTACTTC. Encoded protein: CASSPAGGYEQYF.

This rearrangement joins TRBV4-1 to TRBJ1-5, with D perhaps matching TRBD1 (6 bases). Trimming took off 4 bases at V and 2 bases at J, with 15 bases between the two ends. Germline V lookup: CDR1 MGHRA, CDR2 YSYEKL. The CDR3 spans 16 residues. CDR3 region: CASSPEGGEGNQPQHF. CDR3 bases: TGCGCCAGCAGCCCAGAGGGGGGAGAGGGCAATCAGCCCCAGCATTTT.